This T cell receptor (beta chain) was identified during a study of regulatory T cells in long-lasting Graves disease. Specified time point: newly diagnosed GD, antithyroid drugs for less than 3 months. After RNA was extracted from PBMCs, the TCR library was made from it. This clonotype was counted many times. Construction of the TCR beta libraries employed iRepertoire HTBI primers in conjunction with Arm-PCR of CDR3 regions. MiXCR was run by TCRdb on the multiplex PCR reads, yielding one entry per CDR3 protein. The sample contains under 500,000 distinct CDR3 sequences, about 16% of which appear only once. Trimming took 0 bases from V and 4 from J, leaving 6 bases between them. The CDR3 covers 13 residues. Per germline, CDR1 SGHDN and CDR2 FVKESK. This sample also belongs to another study, concerning T cells in Graves' hyperthyroidism and ophthalmopathy.

This sample comprised peripheral blood mononuclear cells (PBMCs), obtained at new diagnosis, from a patient treated with antithyroid drugs. The chain couples TRBV14 to TRBJ1-1; D not certain. This receptor was taken from a woman aged 25 to 45 with Graves disease. The CDR3, as DNA: TGTGCCAGCAGCCAAGATCTGGGCACTGAAGCTTTCTTT. Translation gives CASSQDLGTEAFF.